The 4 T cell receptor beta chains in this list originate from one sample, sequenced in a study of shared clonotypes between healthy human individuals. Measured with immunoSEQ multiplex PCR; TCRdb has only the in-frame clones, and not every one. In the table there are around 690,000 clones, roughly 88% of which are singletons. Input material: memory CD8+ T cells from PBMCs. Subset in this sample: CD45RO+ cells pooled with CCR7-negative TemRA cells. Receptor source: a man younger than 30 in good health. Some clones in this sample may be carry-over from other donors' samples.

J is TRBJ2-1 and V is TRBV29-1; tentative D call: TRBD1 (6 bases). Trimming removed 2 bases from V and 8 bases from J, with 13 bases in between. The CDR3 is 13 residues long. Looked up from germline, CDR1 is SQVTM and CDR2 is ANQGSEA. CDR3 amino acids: CSVELDSSDEQFF. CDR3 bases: TGCAGCGTTGAATTGGACAGTAGCGATGAGCAGTTCTTC.

The CDR3 sequence is CASSSHPWGYEQYF. CDR3 nucleotides: TGTGCCAGCAGCTCACACCCGTGGGGCTACGAGCAGTACTTC. The rearrangement uses TRBV7-2 and TRBJ2-7; D gene ambiguous. Trimming shortened V by 4 bases and J by 3 bases, and 13 bases separated the two germline ends. CDR1 is SGHTA and CDR2 is FQGNSA in the germline V gene. The CDR3 is made up of 14 amino acids.

As DNA, the CDR3 is TGTGCCAGCAGCTTAGATATAACAGGGGGTCACAATGAGCAGTTCTTC. This gives the protein CASSLDITGGHNEQFF. V gene TRBV11-2 combines with J gene TRBJ2-1, with 8 bases identical to TRBD1. V trimming: 0 bases; J trimming: 5 bases; junction bases outside the gene matches: 6. The CDR3 covers 16 residues. Per the germline V gene, CDR1 is SGHAT and CDR2 is FQNNGV. Full variable domain (remainder filled in from reference TRBV11-2 and TRBJ2-1): EAGVAQSPRYKIIEKRQSVAFWCNPISGHATLYWYQQILGQGPKLLIQFQNNGVVDDSQLPKDRFSAERLKGVDSTLKIQPAKLEDSAVYLCASSLDITGGHNEQFFGPGTRLTVL.

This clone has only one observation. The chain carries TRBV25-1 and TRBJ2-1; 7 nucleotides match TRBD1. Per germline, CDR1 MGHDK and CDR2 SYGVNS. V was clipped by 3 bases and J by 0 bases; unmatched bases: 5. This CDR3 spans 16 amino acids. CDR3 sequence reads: CASSDQGGSSYNEQFF. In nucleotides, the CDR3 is TGTGCCAGCAGTGATCAAGGGGGCAGCTCCTACAATGAGCAGTTCTTC.